This passage covers 24 T cell receptor beta chains from one sample sequenced in a study of cytomegalovirus exposure and HLA in healthy donors (dated by TCRdb to 2015 to 2018). Libraries were constructed by the immunoSEQ multiplex PCR assay. The multiplex PCR relied on a mix of 60 forward primers for TCR Vbeta segments and 13 reverse primers for TCR Jbeta segments. In its TCRdb copy, this immuneACCESS table keeps in-frame sequences only and misses some clones. Where compared with another copy, unresolved V genes explain less than half of these, and the others have no known cause. The sample has about 260,000 clones on record, 84% of them singletons. About 2% of the sample goes to the ten largest clones. The source material was PBMCs. The receptors were sampled from a woman aged 40 to 50 in good health and CMV-seropositive.

The rearrangement joins TRBV2 to TRBJ2-7; 12 positions match TRBD1. The CDR3 covers 17 residues. J was trimmed by 4 bases and V by 8 bases; bases with no gene match: 15. Germline V CDR1 and CDR2: SNHLY, FYNNEI. The CDR3 coding sequence is TGTGCCAGCCTGGGGACAGGGGGCTTCGGTGCAGCGTACGAGCAGTACTTC. Translating gives CASLGTGGFGAAYEQYF. The full variable domain, with the rest looked up from reference TRBV2 and TRBJ2-7, is EPEVTQTPSHQVTQMGQEVILRCVPISNHLYFYWYRQILGQKVEFLVSFYNNEISEKSEIFDDQFSVERPDGSNFTLKIRSTKLEDSAMYFCASLGTGGFGAAYEQYFGPGTRLTVT.

The rearrangement links TRBV7-9 to TRBJ2-7, with TRBD2 identical over 11 bases. From germline, CDR1 is SEHNR and CDR2 FQNEAQ (reference sequence). CDR3 length: 14 amino acids. Trimming cost V 5 bases and J 6 bases; bases outside gene matches: 6. The CDR3 loop reads CASSNLAGGFEQYF. The CDR3, as DNA: TGTGCCAGCAGCAATCTAGCGGGAGGCTTCGAGCAGTACTTC.

The genes are TRBV6-6 and TRBJ2-4; D may be TRBD2 (6 bases). The CDR3 runs to 15 residues. Germline V gene sequence: CDR1 MNHNY, CDR2 SVGAGI (reference sequence). Trimming left V 7 bases short and J 6 bases short, with 19 bases between. The CDR3 here is CASTHAGGGLNIQYF. Written as DNA, the CDR3 is TGTGCCAGCACCCACGCCGGGGGTGGATTAAACATTCAGTACTTC.

The chain uses TRBV7-3 and TRBJ1-1; weak D call: TRBD1 (6 bases). This CDR3 spans 14 amino acids. Trimming removed 2 bases from V and 2 bases from J, with 9 bases in between. Germline V CDR1 and CDR2: SGHTA, FQGTGA. CDR3 sequence (DNA): TGTGCCAGCAGCTTAGAGGGGGATAACACTGAAGCTTTCTTT. Its protein product is CASSLEGDNTEAFF.

The chain uses TRBV30 and TRBJ1-2; possible D gene TRBD1, 6 bases. This CDR3 comprises 13 residues. Trimming cost V 4 bases and J 4 bases, with 13 bases left between them. The V gene's germline CDR1 is GTSNPN and CDR2 SVGIG (reference sequence). CDR3 DNA: TGTGCCTGGAATATCGGGACACCCTATGGCTACACCTTC. It yields the protein CAWNIGTPYGYTF.

This chain connects TRBV7-2 to TRBJ1-4; unclear D gene. The V gene lost 0 bases and the J gene lost 3 bases, with 8 bases spanning the gap. The CDR3 covers 15 residues. Germline CDR1 SGHTA, CDR2 FQGNSA. For the CDR3, the DNA is TGTGCCAGCAGCTTAGCACGGGGTCCTAATGAAAAACTGTTTTTT. Its protein is CASSLARGPNEKLFF. The variable domain in full, completed from reference TRBV7-2 and TRBJ1-4, reads GAGVSQSPSNKVTEKGKDVELRCDPISGHTALYWYRQSLGQGLEFLIYFQGNSAPDKSGLPSDRFSAERTGGSVSTLTIQRTQQEDSAVYLCASSLARGPNEKLFFGSGTQLSVL.

The chain recombines TRBV7-8 with TRBJ2-3; D might be TRBD2 (5 bases). V was trimmed by 5 bases and J by 4 bases, leaving 10 bases between them. Germline V gene data show CDR1 as SGHVS and CDR2 as FQNEAQ. There are 13 residues in the CDR3. The CDR3 region has the DNA TGTGCCAGCAGCGCCCTTAGCGCAGATACGCAGTATTTT. Translated: CASSALSADTQYF. Looking up the rest from reference TRBV7-8 and TRBJ2-3 gives the full variable domain: GAGVSQSPRYKVAKRGQDVALRCDPISGHVSLFWYQQALGQGPEFLTYFQNEAQLDKSGLPSDRFFAERPEGSVSTLKIQRTQQEDSAVYLCASSALSADTQYFGPGTRLTVL.

This chain links TRBV28 with TRBJ2-5, with TRBD1 matching over 7 bases. The V gene's germline CDR1 is MDHEN and CDR2 SYDVKM. There are 13 residues in the CDR3. V was clipped by 6 bases and J by 3 bases; unmatched bases: 4. In DNA, the CDR3 is TGTGCCAGCAGGATAACAGGGGAAGAGACCCAGTACTTC. Amino acids: CASRITGEETQYF.

DNA for the CDR3: TGTGCCAGCACCGGACAGTATAGCAATCAGCCCCAGCATTTT. It encodes CASTGQYSNQPQHF. V is TRBV6-6 and J is TRBJ1-5, with TRBD1 as a possible D gene (6 bases). Trimming cost V 7 bases and J 0 bases, with 10 bases left between them. The CDR3 contains 14 residues. CDR1 and CDR2 (germline): MNHNY, SVGAGI (reference sequence).

V gene TRBV6-1 combines with J gene TRBJ1-5, with 9 bases fitting TRBD1. V was pared by 6 bases and J by 1 base, with 4 bases of the junction left unmatched. Germline CDR1 reads MNHNS; CDR2 reads SASEGT. The CDR3 loop spans 15 amino acids. This chain's CDR3 is CASRSGQGSNQPQHF. The CDR3 DNA reads TGTGCCAGCAGAAGCGGACAGGGGAGCAATCAGCCCCAGCATTTT.

This chain connects TRBV6-1 to TRBJ2-7; 8 bases are a match to TRBD2. V was pared by 1 base and J by 2 bases, with 10 bases of the junction left unmatched. The germline V gene encodes CDR1 MNHNS and CDR2 SASEGT. The CDR3 runs to 17 residues. In DNA form, the CDR3 reads TGTGCCAGCAGTGAAGGGTGGAGGCTAGCGGGCCCCTACGAGCAGTACTTC. It translates to CASSEGWRLAGPYEQYF.

This rearrangement joins TRBV10-2 to TRBJ1-1; D is uncertain. CDR3 size: 13 residues. Per the germline V gene, CDR1 is WSHSY and CDR2 is SAAADI. The V and J ends lost 5 bases and 5 bases respectively, with 12 bases between them. CDR3 amino acids: CASSPGFRTEAFF. As DNA, the CDR3 is TGCGCCAGCAGTCCGGGATTTCGGACTGAAGCTTTCTTT.

The CDR3 is CASSSSGGTDTQYF. CDR3 coding DNA: TGTGCCAGCAGCTCAAGCGGGGGCACAGATACGCAGTATTTT. The V gene is TRBV7-2, the J gene TRBJ2-3, with 7 bases aligning to TRBD2. Trimming removed 4 bases from V and 1 base from J; junction bases left unmatched: 2. CDR1 SGHTA and CDR2 FQGNSA come from the germline V gene. This CDR3 has 14 residues. Full variable domain (remainder filled in from reference TRBV7-2 and TRBJ2-3): GAGVSQSPSNKVTEKGKDVELRCDPISGHTALYWYRQSLGQGLEFLIYFQGNSAPDKSGLPSDRFSAERTGGSVSTLTIQRTQQEDSAVYLCASSSSGGTDTQYFGPGTRLTVL.

The chain is built from TRBV7-9 and TRBJ1-2; D uncertain. Between the trimmed V and J ends, which lost 4 bases and 5 bases, there was a span of 17 bases. The CDR3 has 15 amino acids. Germline lookup yields CDR1 SEHNR and CDR2 FQNEAQ (reference sequence). The CDR3 DNA reads TGTGCCAGCAGCTCAGACCGTGACGGAGGATATGGCTACACCTTC. Translating it yields CASSSDRDGGYGYTF.

The chain has TRBV28 and TRBJ1-5; 9 bases line up with TRBD1. The CDR3 is 15 residues long. Germline V gives CDR1 MDHEN, CDR2 SYDVKM. Germline trimming cut 5 bases from V and 3 bases from J; bases unmatched to any gene: 5. CDR3 DNA sequence: TGTGCCAGCAGTCGTACAGGGGGCCCCAATCAGCCCCAGCATTTT. It translates to CASSRTGGPNQPQHF.

The chain employs TRBV5-6 and TRBJ1-1, with TRBD1 matching over 10 bases. The CDR3 contains 15 residues. Unmatched junction bases numbered 6, after V lost 0 bases and J lost 7 bases. Germline V gene lookup returns CDR1 SGHDT and CDR2 YYEEEE. The CDR3 spells CASSLGQGANREAFF. Here the CDR3 DNA reads TGTGCCAGCAGCTTGGGACAGGGGGCAAACCGTGAAGCTTTCTTT.

The V gene is TRBV30, the J gene TRBJ2-7, with D perhaps TRBD2 (5 bases). Germline V gives CDR1 GTSNPN, CDR2 SVGIG (reference sequence). V was pared by 4 bases and J by 6 bases, with 10 bases between. This CDR3 has 11 residues. CDR3 coding DNA: TGTGCCTGGATCCGGGGAGTCGAGCAGTACTTC. Its protein is CAWIRGVEQYF.

The chain combines TRBV6-5 with TRBJ1-2; D call uncertain. Germline V gene sequence: CDR1 MNHEY, CDR2 SVGAGI. Trimming removed 0 bases from V and 4 bases from J, with 6 bases in between. The CDR3 consists of 13 residues. CDR3 sequence (DNA): TGTGCCAGCAGTTACTCTGCAGGCTATGGCTACACCTTC. This encodes CASSYSAGYGYTF.

The genes are TRBV4-2 and TRBJ2-3; TRBD2 matches 7 bases. After removal of 0 bases from V and 6 bases from J, the junction contained 15 bases not matched to a gene. The length of the CDR3 is 18 residues. Per the germline V gene, CDR1 is LGHNA and CDR2 is YNFKEQ. CDR3 in amino acids: CASSQDKASGPLADTQYF. The CDR3 region has the DNA TGTGCCAGCAGCCAAGATAAGGCTAGCGGCCCTCTAGCTGATACGCAGTATTTT.

The chain employs TRBV7-8 and TRBJ1-2, with 9 bases that match TRBD1. Germline V lookup: CDR1 SGHVS, CDR2 FQNEAQ. This CDR3 contains 16 residues. The trim removed 4 bases at V and 1 base at J, leaving 7 bases unmatched. The CDR3 coding sequence is TGTGCCAGCAGCTGGCTCCGGGACAGGGATAACTATGGCTACACCTTC. Protein: CASSWLRDRDNYGYTF.

This chain uses TRBV19 with TRBJ2-1, with TRBD2 identical over 7 bases. The V and J ends lost 7 bases and 5 bases, in that order; junction bases with no gene match: 8. CDR1 LNHDA and CDR2 SQIVND come from the germline V gene (reference sequence). CDR3 length: 14 residues. The CDR3 region is CASTPGGAHNEQFF. The CDR3 bases are TGTGCCAGTACCCCGGGAGGCGCTCACAATGAGCAGTTCTTC.

This CDR3 reads CASSSLEGAMRYGYTF. CDR3 nucleotide sequence: TGTGCCAGCAGCTCCCTTGAAGGGGCCATGAGGTATGGCTACACCTTC. The chain uses TRBV7-2 and TRBJ1-2; perhaps TRBD1 as D (5 bases). The CDR3 loop spans 16 amino acids. V lost 4 bases to trimming and J lost 5 bases, with 20 bases between them. CDR1 and CDR2 from the germline V gene are SGHTA and FQGNSA. The variable domain in full, completed from reference TRBV7-2 and TRBJ1-2, reads GAGVSQSPSNKVTEKGKDVELRCDPISGHTALYWYRQSLGQGLEFLIYFQGNSAPDKSGLPSDRFSAERTGGSVSTLTIQRTQQEDSAVYLCASSSLEGAMRYGYTFGSGTRLTVV.

The chain has TRBV4-2 and TRBJ2-6; 8 bases match TRBD1. CDR3 size: 17 residues. The germline gives CDR1 LGHNA, CDR2 YNFKEQ. The V segment lost 3 bases and the J segment 0 bases; nucleotides outside the gene matches: 4. CDR3 sequence reads: CASSQPGQVSGANVLTF. The CDR3 DNA follows: TGTGCCAGCAGCCAGCCGGGACAGGTCTCTGGGGCCAACGTCCTGACTTTC.

The chain uses TRBV5-8 and TRBJ2-7; 7 positions match TRBD1. Germline trimming cut 3 bases from V and 2 bases from J; bases unmatched to any gene: 8. The germline CDR1 and CDR2 sequences are SGHTS and YDEGEE. The length of the CDR3 is 15 residues. The CDR3 DNA follows: TGTGCCAGCAGCTACCGACAGGGTCGGGCCTACGAGCAGTACTTC. Encoded protein: CASSYRQGRAYEQYF.